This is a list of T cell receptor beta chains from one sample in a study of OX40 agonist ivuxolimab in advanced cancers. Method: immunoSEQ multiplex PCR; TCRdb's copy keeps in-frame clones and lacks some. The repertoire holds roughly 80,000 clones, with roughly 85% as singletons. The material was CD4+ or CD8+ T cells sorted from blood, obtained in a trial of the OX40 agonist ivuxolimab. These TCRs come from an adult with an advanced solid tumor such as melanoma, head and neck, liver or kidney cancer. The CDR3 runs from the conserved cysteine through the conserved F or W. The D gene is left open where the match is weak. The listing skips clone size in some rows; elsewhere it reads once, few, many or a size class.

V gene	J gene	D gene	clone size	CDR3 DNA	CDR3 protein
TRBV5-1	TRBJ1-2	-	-	TGCGCCAGCAGCCCCCGACTGGCTAACTATGGCTACACCTTC	CASSPRLANYGYTF
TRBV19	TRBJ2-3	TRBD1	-	TGTGCCAGTAGTATGACAGGGGGTTACACAGATACGCAGTATTTT	CASSMTGGYTDTQYF
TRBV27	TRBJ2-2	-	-	TGTGCCAGCAGTTTCCCCCCCTTGAACACCGGGGAGCTGTTTTTT	CASSFPPLNTGELFF
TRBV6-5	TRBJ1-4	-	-	TGTGCCAGCAGTTATGGGGGACACCCGAATGAAAAACTGTTTTTT	CASSYGGHPNEKLFF
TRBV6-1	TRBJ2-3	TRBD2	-	TGTGCCAGCAGTCAAGGACTAGCGGGGGGGCGCGGCACAGATACGCAGTATTTT	CASSQGLAGGRGTDTQYF
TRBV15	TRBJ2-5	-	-	TGTGCCACCAGCAGAGGGGAGTCGGAGACCCAGTACTTC	CATSRGESETQYF
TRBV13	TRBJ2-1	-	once	TGTGCCAGCAGCCTTCGAGAGGGGTTAACCTACAATGAGCAGTTCTTC	CASSLREGLTYNEQFF
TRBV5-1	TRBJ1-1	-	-	TGCGCCAGCAGCCCAGGGACCCTGTATTCTGAAGCTTTCTTT	CASSPGTLYSEAFF
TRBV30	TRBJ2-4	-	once	TGTGCCTGGAGTGAGGGTAAAAACATTCAGTACTTC	CAWSEGKNIQYF
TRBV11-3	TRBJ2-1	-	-	TGTGCCAGCAGCTTGGGGACGAGCAATGAGCAGTTCTTC	CASSLGTSNEQFF
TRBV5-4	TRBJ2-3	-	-	TGTGCCAGCAGCCGAGACTCCAACACAGATACGCAGTATTTT	CASSRDSNTDTQYF
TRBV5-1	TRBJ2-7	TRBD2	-	TGCGCCAGCAGCTCAGGACTAGCGGGAGGTCACTACGAGCAGTACTTC	CASSSGLAGGHYEQYF
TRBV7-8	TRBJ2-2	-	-	TGTGCCAGCAGCCCCCCCTGGTCGAGGGAGAACACCGGGGAGCTGTTTTTT	CASSPPWSRENTGELFF
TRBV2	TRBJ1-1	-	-	TGTGCCAGCAGTGGTTATGGGGGGAGCACTGAAGCTTTCTTT	CASSGYGGSTEAFF
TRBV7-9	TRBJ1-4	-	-	TGTGCCAGCAGCTTAAACGGATATAATGAAAAACTGTTTTTT	CASSLNGYNEKLFF